These T cell receptor beta chains were read from a single sample in a study of identical twins. TCRdb itself ran the 5' RACE reads through MiXCR, one entry per CDR3 protein. The sample holds some 710,000 distinct CDR3 sequences, around 6% seen once. The sequenced sample consisted of naive T cells sorted from blood. These receptors all come from a man younger than 35 in good health. Both conserved end residues are part of each CDR3.

V,J,CDR3
TRBV10-3,TRBJ2-6,CAIRDNRDYGANVLTF
TRBV27,TRBJ2-2,CASSFLVGENTGELFF
TRBV15,TRBJ1-5,CATSITFDRGKDQPQHF
TRBV7-2,TRBJ2-5,CASSFTRGQGQETQYF
TRBV5-5,TRBJ2-1,CASSLATTKSIYNEQFF
TRBV12-3/TRBV12-4,TRBJ2-2,CASSLSGIGTGELFF
TRBV10-3,TRBJ2-1,CAITTGGENEQFF
TRBV9,TRBJ2-1,CASNVDGLEPESSYNEQFF
TRBV18,TRBJ2-1,CASSPREVREEQFF
TRBV6-5,TRBJ1-1,CASSYSMDGFAAFF
TRBV7-8,TRBJ1-1,CASSVVETAKNTEAFF